These 31 T cell receptor beta chains came from one sample sequenced in a study of regulatory T cells in long-lasting Graves disease. Time point defined: newly diagnosed GD, antithyroid drugs for less than 3 months. Extracted PBMC RNA gave rise to the TCR library. iRepertoire HTBI primers and Arm-PCR of CDR3 regions built TCR beta libraries. Each CDR3 protein is one row after TCRdb ran MiXCR on the multiplex PCR reads. The data hold about 530,000 distinct CDR3 sequences, with 15% to 20% observed a single time. These data also formed part of another study, on T cells in Graves' hyperthyroidism and ophthalmopathy.

The sequencing here drew on peripheral blood mononuclear cells (PBMCs), taken at new diagnosis, from a patient treated with antithyroid drugs. The receptors were gathered from a woman aged 35-65 years with Graves disease.

This clonotype was counted at least ten times. The chain employs TRBV28 and TRBJ1-6; TRBD1 matches 8 bases. CDR1 is MDHEN, CDR2 SYDVKM, per germline. V shed 2 bases and J 3 bases; nucleotides not matched to a gene: 0. The CDR3 sequence is 15 residues long. This CDR3 reads CASSLGQGYNSPLHF. Written as DNA, the CDR3 is TGTGCCAGCAGTTTAGGACAGGGCTATAATTCACCCCTCCACTTT.

This clonotype was detected a few times. The chain links TRBV9 to TRBJ1-4; D is unclear. V was pared by 4 bases and J by 2 bases, with 9 bases between. CDR1 is SGDLS, CDR2 YYNGEE, per germline. This CDR3 spans 14 amino acids. CDR3 sequence reads: CASSPAMTNEKLFF. CDR3 DNA sequence: TGTGCCAGCAGCCCGGCGATGACTAATGAAAAACTGTTTTTT.

The J gene is TRBJ1-5, the V gene TRBV7-2; 9 nucleotides agree with TRBD1. The CDR3 has 16 residues. V was pared by 3 bases and J by 2 bases, with 5 bases of the junction left unmatched. Germline CDR1 SGHTA, CDR2 FQGNSA. The CDR3 reads CASSFSTGGRNQPQHF. CDR3 bases: TGTGCCAGCAGCTTTTCAACAGGGGGCCGCAATCAGCCCCAGCATTTT.

Turning to this clonotype: Germline and junction disagree at one end, which may indicate a read error. This chain joins TRBV19 and TRBJ1-1; TRBD1 aligns across 7 bases. This CDR3 has 15 residues. Germline V gene data show CDR1 as LNHDA and CDR2 as SQIVND (reference sequence). This CDR3 is CASSLEGAPATEAFF. CDR3 coding DNA: TGTGCCAGTAGTCTAGAGGGGGCCCCGGCCACTGAAGCTTTCTTT.

The V and J genes are TRBV20-1 and TRBJ1-6, with D possibly being TRBD1 (6 bases). There are 14 residues in the CDR3. The V and J ends lost 1 base and 9 bases respectively, with 13 bases between them. Germline V gene lookup returns CDR1 DFQATT and CDR2 SNEGSKA (reference sequence). CDR3 region: CSARAGADISPLHF. The CDR3 DNA is TGCAGTGCTAGAGCGGGGGCCGACATTTCACCCCTCCACTTT.

V is TRBV7-3 and J is TRBJ2-1; 7 bases map to TRBD2. The CDR3 totals 16 residues. The germline gives CDR1 SGHTA, CDR2 FQGTGA. V shed 0 bases, J shed 9 bases, and the junction held 11 bases outside the gene matches. Here the CDR3 reads CASSLTGGEPVGEQFF. The CDR3 region has the DNA TGTGCCAGCAGCTTAACGGGGGGGGAACCCGTCGGTGAGCAGTTCTTC.

This clonotype has more than one count but fewer than ten. The CDR3 region is CASSHGGGNQPQHF. CDR3 nucleotide sequence: TGCGCCAGCAGCCACGGGGGGGGCAATCAGCCCCAGCATTTT. The J gene is TRBJ1-5, the V gene TRBV5-1, with D possibly matching TRBD1 (5 bases). The V end was cut by 4 bases, the J end by 2 bases, with 10 bases between. The CDR3 runs to 14 residues. The germline gives CDR1 SGHRS, CDR2 YFSETQ.

V and J are TRBV6-1 and TRBJ2-3; TRBD1 aligns across 7 bases. This CDR3 comprises 12 residues. Looked up from germline, CDR1 is MNHNS and CDR2 is SASEGT. V lost 6 bases to trimming and J lost 4 bases; unmatched junction nucleotides: 1. The CDR3 is CASRDRADTQYF. The CDR3 bases are TGTGCCAGCAGAGACAGGGCAGATACGCAGTATTTT.

This clonotype was observed many times. The chain carries TRBV20-1 and TRBJ1-6, with D perhaps TRBD1 (5 bases). The V end lost 1 base, the J end lost 4 bases, and 11 bases lay between the germline ends. The CDR3 spans 15 residues. Germline V CDR1 and CDR2: DFQATT, SNEGSKA (reference sequence). CDR3 in DNA: TGCAGTGCTAGAGTGGGAGGGGATTATAATTCACCCCTCCACTTT. It encodes CSARVGGDYNSPLHF.

In this sample, this clonotype turned up many times. The chain couples TRBV27 to TRBJ2-5; D is perhaps TRBD1 (5 bases). CDR1 is MNHEY, CDR2 SMNVEV, per germline (reference sequence). This CDR3 spans 16 amino acids. The V gene lost 2 bases and the J gene lost 2 bases, with 15 bases spanning the gap. CDR3 nucleotide sequence: TGTGCCAGCAGTTTAAAGGGGATCACATTTCAAGAGACCCAGTACTTC. It translates to CASSLKGITFQETQYF.

This clonotype was seen only a few times. V and J are TRBV6-1 and TRBJ1-6, with 11 bases that match TRBD1. CDR1 MNHNS and CDR2 SASEGT come from the germline V gene. The V gene end was trimmed by 6 bases and the J gene end by 7 bases; junction bases not matched to a gene: 2. This CDR3 has 14 amino acids. The CDR3 sequence is CASSWTGGNSPLHF. As DNA, the CDR3 is TGTGCCAGCAGCTGGACAGGGGGCAATTCACCCCTCCACTTT.

This clonotype has ten or more counts. The V call is TRBV9, the J call TRBJ1-2, with 7 bases aligning to TRBD1. V was clipped by 7 bases and J by 8 bases; unmatched bases: 20. This CDR3 has 16 residues. Germline V gives CDR1 SGDLS, CDR2 YYNGEE. CDR3 residues: CASSREGAMATEGYTF. The DNA for the CDR3 is TGTGCCAGCTCGCGGGAGGGGGCTATGGCGACGGAAGGCTACACCTTC. The entire variable domain, with the rest obtained from reference TRBV9 and TRBJ1-2, is as follows: DSGVTQTPKHLITATGQRVTLRCSPRSGDLSVYWYQQSLDQGLQFLIQYYNGEERAKGNILERFSAQQFPDLHSELNLSSLELGDSALYFCASSREGAMATEGYTFGSGTRLTVV.

The chain links TRBV29-1 to TRBJ1-6; 10 bases are shared with TRBD1. This CDR3 spans 13 amino acids. Germline CDR1 reads SQVTM; CDR2 reads ANQGSEA. V lost 4 bases to trimming and J lost 10 bases; unmatched junction nucleotides: 4. The CDR3 region is CSVGTGGTSPLHF. CDR3 bases: TGCAGCGTTGGGACAGGGGGTACCTCACCCCTCCACTTT. Full variable domain (rest looked up from reference TRBV29-1 and TRBJ1-6): SAVISQKPSRDICQRGTSLTIQCQVDSQVTMMFWYRQQPGQSLTLIATANQGSEATYESGFVIDKFPISRPNLTFSTLTVSNMSPEDSSIYLCSVGTGGTSPLHFGNGTRLTVT.

This clonotype showed up many times. The chain links TRBV28 to TRBJ2-1; 7 bases fit TRBD1. TRBJ2-5 matches the DNA end more closely, so the J call is doubtful. The length of the CDR3 is 14 residues. Germline V CDR1 and CDR2: MDHEN, SYDVKM. CDR3 DNA sequence: TGTGCCAGCATGACCGTGAGACAGGGAGAGACCCAGTACTTC. Amino acid sequence: CASMTVRQGETQYF.

The V and J genes are TRBV19 and TRBJ1-1; D not resolved. The germline V and J ends were trimmed by 9 bases and 0 bases, with 11 bases remaining between them. This CDR3 has 13 amino acids. CDR1 is LNHDA and CDR2 is SQIVND in the germline V gene (reference sequence). The CDR3 sequence is CASHSRMNTEAFF. Here the CDR3 DNA reads TGTGCCAGCCACAGCCGCATGAACACTGAAGCTTTCTTT.

This clonotype was seen only a few times. The chain uses TRBV5-1 and TRBJ1-1; no clear D. The ends were cut back, 4 bases at V and 2 bases at J, with 15 bases in the middle. Per germline, CDR1 SGHRS and CDR2 YFSETQ. The length of the CDR3 is 15 residues. The CDR3 here is CASSTGPIPNTEAFF. The CDR3, as DNA: TGCGCCAGCAGCACCGGCCCGATACCTAACACTGAAGCTTTCTTT.

This clonotype occurred many times. The chain employs TRBV2 and TRBJ2-2, with D uncertain. Trimming removed 6 bases from V and 4 bases from J, with 15 bases in between. The CDR3 length is 15 residues. Germline loops: CDR1 SNHLY, CDR2 FYNNEI. This CDR3 reads CASRQTASATGELFF. The CDR3 coding sequence is TGTGCCAGCAGACAGACCGCGTCGGCCACCGGGGAGCTGTTTTTT.

This clonotype was observed at least ten times. The CDR3 loop reads CASSPSQSTEAFF. Written as DNA, the CDR3 is TGTGCCAGCTCACCGTCGCAGTCGACTGAAGCTTTCTTT. This chain uses TRBV18 with TRBJ1-1; D remains ambiguous. Looked up from germline, CDR1 is KGHSH and CDR2 is LQKENI. The CDR3 is made up of 13 amino acids. The ends were cut back, 3 bases at V and 5 bases at J, with 10 bases in the middle.

There are many counts of this clonotype. The V call is TRBV12-3 or TRBV12-4, the J call TRBJ2-7, with D hard to call. The CDR3 consists of 14 residues. V was trimmed by 2 bases and J by 4 bases, leaving 12 bases between them. The CDR3 region is CASSLNRPMYEQYF. CDR3 coding DNA: TGTGCCAGCAGTTTAAACAGACCGATGTACGAGCAGTACTTC.

At least ten counts were recorded for this clonotype. V is TRBV25-1 and J is TRBJ1-1; D not resolved. V was clipped by 1 base and J by 1 base, with 4 bases between them. This CDR3 has 13 amino acids. Germline V gene lookup returns CDR1 MGHDK and CDR2 SYGVNS. In DNA form, the CDR3 reads TGTGCCAGCAGTGAATCAGGGAACACTGAAGCTTTCTTT. Amino acid sequence: CASSESGNTEAFF.

This clonotype occurred many times. This chain joins TRBV2 and TRBJ1-2; D remains ambiguous. CDR1 is SNHLY, CDR2 FYNNEI, per germline. The V and J ends lost 1 base and 6 bases respectively, with 3 bases between them. The CDR3 sequence is 11 residues long. The CDR3 sequence is CASSEEDGYTF. The CDR3 nucleotides are TGTGCCAGCAGTGAAGAGGATGGCTACACCTTC.

In regard to this clonotype: This could be a read error, since a much larger clone is one nucleotide away. The chain is built from TRBV24-1 and TRBJ2-1, with D perhaps TRBD1 (5 bases). V shed 4 bases and J shed 9 bases, with 15 bases lying between them. Per germline, CDR1 KGHDR and CDR2 SFDVKD. This CDR3 is 14 amino acids long. CDR3 amino acids: CATSEAGKRSEQFF. CDR3 nucleotide sequence: TGTGCCACCAGTGAGGCAGGGAAGAGAAGTGAGCAGTTCTTC.

Points on this clonotype: This may come from a read error, since a much larger clone is one base off. The J gene is TRBJ2-7, the V gene TRBV27; 9 bases agree with TRBD1. Trimming at V came to 4 bases and at J to 5 bases, leaving 3 bases not matched to a gene. Germline values: CDR1 MNHEY, CDR2 SMNVEV (reference sequence). The CDR3 length is 13 residues. The CDR3 DNA follows: TGTGCCAGCAGTTGGACAGGGGTCCACGAGCAGTACTTC. It yields the protein CASSWTGVHEQYF.

On this clonotype itself: A much more abundant neighbour one base away suggests this may be a read error. The CDR3 is CASSLVAGHQGDGHTF. CDR3 bases: TGCGCCAGCAGCTTGGTGGCCGGACACCAAGGGGATGGCCACACCTTC. The rearrangement joins TRBV5-1 to TRBJ1-2; D possibly corresponds to TRBD1 (5 bases). The CDR3 covers 16 residues. CDR1 is SGHRS and CDR2 is YFSETQ in the germline V gene. The full variable domain, its missing parts supplied by reference TRBV5-1 and TRBJ1-2, is KAGVTQTPRYLIKTRGQQVTLSCSPISGHRSVSWYQQTPGQGLQFLFEYFSETQRNKGNFPGRFSGRQFSNSRSEMNVSTLELGDSALYLCASSLVAGHQGDGHTFGSGTRLTVV.

This clonotype was observed a few times. The chain employs TRBV20-1 and TRBJ1-1; the D gene is possibly TRBD1 (5 bases). CDR1 is DFQATT and CDR2 is SNEGSKA in the germline V gene (reference sequence). The CDR3 has 13 amino acids. V was pared by 1 base and J by 5 bases, with 11 bases between. CDR3 sequence (DNA): TGCAGTGCTAGAGTTTACGGGGGGACTGAAGCTTTCTTT. Translating it yields CSARVYGGTEAFF.

V and J are TRBV29-1 and TRBJ1-4; D is unresolved. With 0 bases removed from V and 7 bases from J, the gap between germline ends came to 15 bases. Germline V gene data show CDR1 as SQVTM and CDR2 as ANQGSEA. This CDR3 is built from 15 residues. The CDR3 sequence: CSVEDGEPGGEKLFF. The CDR3 region has the DNA TGCAGCGTTGAAGACGGAGAGCCAGGAGGTGAAAAACTGTTTTTT.

Here the CDR3 reads CSASIETGELFF. DNA for the CDR3: TGCAGTGCTAGCATCGAGACCGGGGAGCTGTTTTTT. This chain links TRBV20-1 with TRBJ2-2; D unresolved. The CDR3 totals 12 residues. Germline V lookup: CDR1 DFQATT, CDR2 SNEGSKA (reference sequence). Trimming removed 3 bases from V and 5 bases from J, with 7 bases in between.

The chain links TRBV5-5 to TRBJ2-1; D possibly corresponds to TRBD1 (7 bases). Germline CDR1 SGHKS, CDR2 YYEKEE (reference sequence). The CDR3 contains 15 residues. The V gene lost 1 base and the J gene lost 2 bases, with 10 bases spanning the gap. CDR3 bases: TGTGCCAGCAGCTTGCAGGGGGGAGCCTACAATGAGCAGTTCTTC. Residues: CASSLQGGAYNEQFF. Supplemented by reference TRBV5-5 and TRBJ2-1, the full variable domain reads DAGVTQSPTHLIKTRGQQVTLRCSPISGHKSVSWYQQVLGQGPQFIFQYYEKEERGRGNFPDRFSARQFPNYSSELNVNALLLGDSALYLCASSLQGGAYNEQFFGPGTRLTVL.

The chain employs TRBV4-1 and TRBJ1-4; D possibly corresponds to TRBD1 (5 bases). The germline V gene has CDR1 MGHRA and CDR2 YSYEKL. Trimming left V 4 bases short and J 1 base short, with 10 bases between. The CDR3 has 15 residues. The CDR3 here is CASSPLGGTNEKLFF. The CDR3 DNA reads TGCGCCAGCAGCCCTCTGGGGGGAACTAATGAAAAACTGTTTTTT.

This clonotype was counted ten times or more. The chain recombines TRBV20-1 with TRBJ2-2; no clear D. V lost 3 bases and J lost 1, with 9 bases in between. In germline, CDR1 is DFQATT, CDR2 SNEGSKA (reference sequence). The CDR3 has 14 residues. The CDR3, as DNA: TGCAGTGCTAGGGGTCAGCTGAACACCGGGGAGCTGTTTTTT. It codes for CSARGQLNTGELFF.

This clonotype was seen at least ten times. The chain has TRBV11-1 and TRBJ1-1; the D gene is possibly TRBD1 (5 bases). Trimming removed 0 bases from V and 10 bases from J, with 15 bases in between. This CDR3 has 14 amino acids. CDR1 and CDR2 from the germline V gene are SGHAT and FQDESV (reference sequence). The CDR3 region is CASSLAAGPGGAFF. CDR3 DNA: TGTGCCAGCAGCTTAGCTGCGGGGCCTGGGGGAGCTTTCTTT.